This is a list of T cell receptor beta chains from one sample in a study. TCRdb reanalysed the RT-PCR reads using MiXCR and keeps one entry per CDR3 protein. The sample includes hundreds of thousands of distinct CDR3 sequences, approximately 15% of them seen just once. The sample taken for sequencing was memory CD4+ T cells from blood. The receptors derive from a female donor in good health, serving as a healthy control. Each CDR3 is given without its conserved first and last residue.

CDR3aa	v_gene	j_gene
ASSLARTSGRNGELF	TRBV11-1	TRBJ2-2
ASSSPRQSLSYEQY	TRBV11-1	TRBJ2-7
SARGTGQNGYT	TRBV20-1	TRBJ1-2
ASRRQGAGAGELF	TRBV6-5	TRBJ2-2
ASREQGGLHNEQF	TRBV7-3	TRBJ2-1
ASRLGGGSDTQY	TRBV5-1	TRBJ2-3
ASSLWGVGETQY	TRBV27	TRBJ2-5
ASSSGQETDTQY	TRBV5-1	TRBJ2-3
SVVEGAPPFNYGYT	TRBV29-1	TRBJ1-2
AISESEGAYQPQH	TRBV10-3	TRBJ1-5
ASSQALTDSGNTIY	TRBV4-1	TRBJ1-3
ASTSWTGITGELF	TRBV6-5	TRBJ2-2
SARVSANYGYI	TRBV20-1	TRBJ1-2
ATSDGGAGTSNQPQH	TRBV24-1	TRBJ1-5
ASSFGQAQY	TRBV12-3/TRBV12-4	TRBJ2-4
ASSPLMGLVTEAF	TRBV27	TRBJ1-1
SVRAGGVDTEAF	TRBV29-1	TRBJ1-1
ASSPRDHTGELF	TRBV6-5	TRBJ2-2
ASSLRVEQETQY	TRBV12-3/TRBV12-4	TRBJ2-5
ATSRGEGRGMNDEQF	TRBV15	TRBJ2-1
AISESRTSGDTQY	TRBV10-3	TRBJ2-3
SARQTGATYEQY	TRBV20-1	TRBJ2-7
ASSEIGSNTYNSPLH	TRBV6-1	TRBJ1-6
ASSVQGQPYINEQF	TRBV6-4	TRBJ2-1
ASSRIGLAGNNEQF	TRBV5-1	TRBJ2-1
ASSLNGESSSYEQY	TRBV7-2	TRBJ2-7
ASTLGSSGNTIY	TRBV12-3/TRBV12-4	TRBJ1-3
ASSPDEGHQPQH	TRBV5-1	TRBJ1-5
ASSDSNTDTQY	TRBV6-5	TRBJ2-3
ASSVVQTTYGYT	TRBV9	TRBJ1-2
SARDFKGGQKETQY	TRBV20-1	TRBJ2-5
ASSQRQGDQPQH	TRBV4-1	TRBJ1-5
ASSTRDRGTLNYGYT	TRBV27	TRBJ1-2
ASSYSIGQNYEQY	TRBV6-2/TRBV6-3	TRBJ2-7
ASHGQGRGNEKLF	TRBV4-1	TRBJ1-4
ASSGLEPYEQY	TRBV10-1	TRBJ2-7
ASSPQGFSGNQPQH	TRBV27	TRBJ1-5
ASSLGQRGRF	TRBV5-1	TRBJ2-1
ASSFQKGGEEETQY	TRBV5-1	TRBJ2-5
ASSAHCNEQF	TRBV6-1	TRBJ2-1
ASSRGFNTGELF	TRBV6-5	TRBJ2-2
ASSFNRDYEQY	TRBV5-1	TRBJ2-7
ASSAPQVPYGTDTQY	TRBV7-8	TRBJ2-3
ASSLPGEGTNEQY	TRBV18	TRBJ2-7
ASSLIGTGGYNTEAF	TRBV7-3	TRBJ1-1
ASSHEPRTGNTEAF	TRBV4-3	TRBJ1-1
ASSQGGSNTEAF	TRBV4-3	TRBJ1-1
AISGSVGGNQPQH	TRBV10-3	TRBJ1-5
ASSVVSGSFNEQF	TRBV9	TRBJ2-1
ASSQEMSRDEQF	TRBV4-3	TRBJ2-1
ASSFSGLAGGRNEQF	TRBV12-3/TRBV12-4	TRBJ2-1
ASSLSSGLEQY	TRBV5-1	TRBJ2-7
ASSHGGGGYNEQF	TRBV4-3	TRBJ2-1
AISETEDIQY	TRBV10-3	TRBJ2-4
ASSFTVSYEQY	TRBV5-6	TRBJ2-7
ASSGGATGLNTGELF	TRBV5-1	TRBJ2-2
SAREVVGADTQY	TRBV20-1	TRBJ2-3